This TCR beta chain came from a study of metastatic and nonmetastatic thyroid tumors. Study details: Repertoire comparison spanned blood and tumor or nodule tissue of malignant and benign thyroid patients.

With regard to this clone: No antigen is known for it.

With 0 bases removed from V and 7 bases from J, the gap between germline ends came to 8 bases. This CDR3 comprises 14 residues. Germline assignment: CDR1 SGHNT and CDR2 YYREEE (reference sequence). Via MiXCR, TCRdb re-called the PCR reads. Of 17,000 or so clones listed, roughly a quarter were seen once; the top ten hold around 15%. No treatment of any kind had been given to any patient before thyroid surgery. Study-level points and caveats: Reportedly, malignant thyroid tumors had significantly higher TCR beta diversity than benign nodules, in blood and tumor.

The sequence came from a female donor with papillary thyroid cancer or a benign thyroid nodule (not recorded which). Some clones in this sample may be carry-over from other donors' samples. Sample: tumor tissue. This sequence joins TRBV5-4 and TRBJ1-6; D gene uncertain. The CDR3 here is CASSLEAENSPLHF. DNA for the CDR3: TGTGCCAGCAGCTTGGAGGCAGAAAATTCACCCCTCCACTTT.